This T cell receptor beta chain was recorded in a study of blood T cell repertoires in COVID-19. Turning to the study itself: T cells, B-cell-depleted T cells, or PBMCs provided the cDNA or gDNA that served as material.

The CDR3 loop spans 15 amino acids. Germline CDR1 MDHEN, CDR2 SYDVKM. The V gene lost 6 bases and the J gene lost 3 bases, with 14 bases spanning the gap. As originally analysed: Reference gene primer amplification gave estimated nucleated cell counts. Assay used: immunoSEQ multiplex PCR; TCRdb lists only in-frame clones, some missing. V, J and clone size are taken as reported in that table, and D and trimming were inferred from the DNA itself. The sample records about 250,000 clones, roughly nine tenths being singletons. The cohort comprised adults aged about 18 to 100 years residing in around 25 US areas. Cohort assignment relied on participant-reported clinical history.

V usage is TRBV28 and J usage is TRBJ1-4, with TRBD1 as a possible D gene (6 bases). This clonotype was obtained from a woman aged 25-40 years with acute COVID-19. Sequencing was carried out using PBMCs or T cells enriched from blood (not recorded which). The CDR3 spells CASRSRQAPNEKLFF. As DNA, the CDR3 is TGTGCCAGCAGGTCCCGACAGGCCCCTAATGAAAAACTGTTTTTT.